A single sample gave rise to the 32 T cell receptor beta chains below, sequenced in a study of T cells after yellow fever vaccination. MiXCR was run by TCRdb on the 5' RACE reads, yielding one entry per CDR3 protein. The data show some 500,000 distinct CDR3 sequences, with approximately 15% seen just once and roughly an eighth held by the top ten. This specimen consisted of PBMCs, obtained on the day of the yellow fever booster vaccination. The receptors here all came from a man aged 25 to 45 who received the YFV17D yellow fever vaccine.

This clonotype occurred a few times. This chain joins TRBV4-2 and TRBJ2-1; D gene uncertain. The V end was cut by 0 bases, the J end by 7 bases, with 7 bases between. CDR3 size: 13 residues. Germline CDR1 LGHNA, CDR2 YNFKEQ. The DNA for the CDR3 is TGTGCCAGCAGCCAAGACAGTTCGAATGAGCAGTTCTTC. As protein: CASSQDSSNEQFF.

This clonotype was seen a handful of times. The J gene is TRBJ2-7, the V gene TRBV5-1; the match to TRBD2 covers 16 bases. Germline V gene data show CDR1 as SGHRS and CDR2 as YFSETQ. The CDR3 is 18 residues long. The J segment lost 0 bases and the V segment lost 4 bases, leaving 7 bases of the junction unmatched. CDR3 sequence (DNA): TGCGCCAGCAGCCCGGGACTAGCGGGAGGGCCCTTCTCCTACGAGCAGTACTTC. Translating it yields CASSPGLAGGPFSYEQYF.

DNA of the CDR3: TGCAGCGTGACAGGGGAGAACACCGGGGAGCTGTTTTTT. Protein product: CSVTGENTGELFF. The chain uses TRBV29-1 and TRBJ2-2; 8 bases align to TRBD1. Germline lookup yields CDR1 SQVTM and CDR2 ANQGSEA. There are 13 residues in the CDR3. V gave up 6 bases and J gave up 1 base; unmatched junction bases: 1.

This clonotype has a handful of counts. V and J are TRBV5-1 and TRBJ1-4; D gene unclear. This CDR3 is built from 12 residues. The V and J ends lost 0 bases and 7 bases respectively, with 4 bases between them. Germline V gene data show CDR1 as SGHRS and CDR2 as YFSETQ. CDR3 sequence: CASSLDSEKLFF. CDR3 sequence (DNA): TGCGCCAGCAGCTTGGACAGTGAAAAACTGTTTTTT.

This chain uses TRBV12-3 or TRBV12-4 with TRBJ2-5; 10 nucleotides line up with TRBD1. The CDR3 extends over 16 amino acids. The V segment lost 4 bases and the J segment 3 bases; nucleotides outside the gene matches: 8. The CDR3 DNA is TGTGCCAGCAGTTCCTCTGACAGGGGGCAAGAAGAGACCCAGTACTTC. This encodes CASSSSDRGQEETQYF.

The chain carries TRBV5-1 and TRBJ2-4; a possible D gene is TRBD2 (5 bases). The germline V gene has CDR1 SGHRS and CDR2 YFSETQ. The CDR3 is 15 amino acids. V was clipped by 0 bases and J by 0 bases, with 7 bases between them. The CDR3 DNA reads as TGCGCCAGCAGCTTGGGGAGCGGAGCCAAAAACATTCAGTACTTC. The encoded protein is CASSLGSGAKNIQYF.

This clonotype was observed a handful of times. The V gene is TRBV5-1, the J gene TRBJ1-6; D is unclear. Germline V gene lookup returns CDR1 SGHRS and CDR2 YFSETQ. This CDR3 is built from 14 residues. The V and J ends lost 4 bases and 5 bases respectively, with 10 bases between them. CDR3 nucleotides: TGCGCCAGCAGCCCGACGGAAAATAATTCACCCCTCCACTTT. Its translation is CASSPTENNSPLHF.

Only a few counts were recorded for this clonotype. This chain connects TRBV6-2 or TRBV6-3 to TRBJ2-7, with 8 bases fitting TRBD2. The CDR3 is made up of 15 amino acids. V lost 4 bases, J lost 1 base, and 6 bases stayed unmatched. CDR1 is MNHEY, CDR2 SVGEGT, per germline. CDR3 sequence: CASSWSLADSYEQYF. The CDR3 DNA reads TGTGCCAGCAGTTGGTCACTAGCGGATTCCTACGAGCAGTACTTC.

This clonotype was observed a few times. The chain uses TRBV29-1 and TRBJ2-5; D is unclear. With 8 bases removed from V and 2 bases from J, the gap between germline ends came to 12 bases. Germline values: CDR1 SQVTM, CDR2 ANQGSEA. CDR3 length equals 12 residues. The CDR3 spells CSSKRGQETQYF. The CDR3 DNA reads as TGCAGCTCCAAACGTGGTCAAGAGACCCAGTACTTC.

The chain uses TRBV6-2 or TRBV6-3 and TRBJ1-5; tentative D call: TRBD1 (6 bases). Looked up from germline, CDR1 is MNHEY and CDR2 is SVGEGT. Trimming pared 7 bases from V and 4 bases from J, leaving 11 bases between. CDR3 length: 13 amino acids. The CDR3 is CASKDSLNQPQHF. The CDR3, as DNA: TGTGCCAGCAAGGACAGTCTAAATCAGCCCCAGCATTTT.

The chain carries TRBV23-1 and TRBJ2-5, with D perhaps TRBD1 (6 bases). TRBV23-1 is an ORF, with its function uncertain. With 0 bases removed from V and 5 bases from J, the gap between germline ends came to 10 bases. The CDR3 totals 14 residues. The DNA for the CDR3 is TGCGCCAGCAGTCAATCATACAGGGAGGAGACCCAGTACTTC. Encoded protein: CASSQSYREETQYF.

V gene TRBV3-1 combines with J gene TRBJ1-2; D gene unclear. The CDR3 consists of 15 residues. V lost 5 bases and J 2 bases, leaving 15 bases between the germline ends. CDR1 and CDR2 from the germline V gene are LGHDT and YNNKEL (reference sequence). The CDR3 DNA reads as TGTGCCAGCAGCTTTGGTTACCAGGCGAACTATGGCTACACCTTC. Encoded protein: CASSFGYQANYGYTF.

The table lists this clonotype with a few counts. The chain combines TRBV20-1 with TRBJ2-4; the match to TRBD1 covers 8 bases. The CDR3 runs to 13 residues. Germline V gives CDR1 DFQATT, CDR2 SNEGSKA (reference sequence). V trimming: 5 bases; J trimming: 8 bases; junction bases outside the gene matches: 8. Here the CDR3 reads CSAGTTGEDIQYF. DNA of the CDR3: TGCAGTGCTGGGACGACAGGGGAGGACATTCAGTACTTC.

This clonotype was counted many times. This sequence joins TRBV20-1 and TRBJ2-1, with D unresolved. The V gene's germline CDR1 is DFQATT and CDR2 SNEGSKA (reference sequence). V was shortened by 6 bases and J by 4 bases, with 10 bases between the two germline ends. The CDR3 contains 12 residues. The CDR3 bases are TGCAGTGCCCTAGGCCCATACAATGAGCAGTTCTTC. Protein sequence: CSALGPYNEQFF.

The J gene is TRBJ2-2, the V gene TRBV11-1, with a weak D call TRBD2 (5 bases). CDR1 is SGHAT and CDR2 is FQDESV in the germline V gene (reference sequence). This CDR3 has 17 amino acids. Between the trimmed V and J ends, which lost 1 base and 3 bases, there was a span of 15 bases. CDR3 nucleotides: TGTGCCAGCAGCTTAGGACGGACCGGGATTTACACCGGGGAGCTGTTTTTT. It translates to CASSLGRTGIYTGELFF.

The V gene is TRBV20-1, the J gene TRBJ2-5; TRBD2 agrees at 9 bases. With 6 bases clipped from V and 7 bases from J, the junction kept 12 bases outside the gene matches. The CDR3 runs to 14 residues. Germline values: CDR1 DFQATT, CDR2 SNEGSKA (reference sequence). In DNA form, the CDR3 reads TGCAGTGCCTTAGCGGGAGCGTGGCGTGGGACCCAGTACTTC. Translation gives CSALAGAWRGTQYF.

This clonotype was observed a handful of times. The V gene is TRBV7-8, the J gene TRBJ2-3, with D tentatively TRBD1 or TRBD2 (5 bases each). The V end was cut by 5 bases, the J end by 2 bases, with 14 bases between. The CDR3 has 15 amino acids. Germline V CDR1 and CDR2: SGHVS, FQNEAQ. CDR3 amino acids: CASSLVGEITDTQYF. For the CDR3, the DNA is TGTGCCAGCAGCCTCGTAGGGGAGATCACAGATACGCAGTATTTT.

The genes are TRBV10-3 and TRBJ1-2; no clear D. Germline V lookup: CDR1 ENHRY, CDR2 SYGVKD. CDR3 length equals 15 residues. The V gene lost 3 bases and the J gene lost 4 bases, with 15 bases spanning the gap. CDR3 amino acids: CAISDLQAFAYGYTF. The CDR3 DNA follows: TGTGCCATCAGTGATCTCCAGGCCTTCGCCTATGGCTACACCTTC.

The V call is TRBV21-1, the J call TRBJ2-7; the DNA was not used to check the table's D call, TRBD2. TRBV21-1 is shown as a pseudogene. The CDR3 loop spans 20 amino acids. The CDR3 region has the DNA TGTGCCAGCAGCAAAATGATAGGACCGAGCCTAGCGGGTGATACCTACGAGCAGTACTTC. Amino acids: CASSKMIGPSLAGDTYEQYF.

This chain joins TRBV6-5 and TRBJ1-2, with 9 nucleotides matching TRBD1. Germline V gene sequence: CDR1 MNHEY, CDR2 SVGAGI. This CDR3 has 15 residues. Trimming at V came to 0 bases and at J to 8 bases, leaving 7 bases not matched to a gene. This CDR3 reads CASSYSGGTGSGYTF. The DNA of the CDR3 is TGTGCCAGCAGTTACTCTGGCGGGACAGGGTCAGGCTACACCTTC.

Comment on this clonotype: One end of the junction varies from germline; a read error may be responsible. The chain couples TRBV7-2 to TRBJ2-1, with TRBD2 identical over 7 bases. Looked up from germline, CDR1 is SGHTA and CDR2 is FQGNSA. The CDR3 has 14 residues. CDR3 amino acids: CASTGGSSYNERFF. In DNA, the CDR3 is TGTGCCAGCACGGGCGGGAGCTCCTACAATGAGCGGTTCTTC.

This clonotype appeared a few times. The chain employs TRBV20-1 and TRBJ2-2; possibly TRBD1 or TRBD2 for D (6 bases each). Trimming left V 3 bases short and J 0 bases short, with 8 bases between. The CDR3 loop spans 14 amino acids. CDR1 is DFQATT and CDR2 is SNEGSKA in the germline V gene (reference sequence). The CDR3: CSARRDTNTGELFF. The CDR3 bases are TGCAGTGCTAGGCGGGACACGAACACCGGGGAGCTGTTTTTT.

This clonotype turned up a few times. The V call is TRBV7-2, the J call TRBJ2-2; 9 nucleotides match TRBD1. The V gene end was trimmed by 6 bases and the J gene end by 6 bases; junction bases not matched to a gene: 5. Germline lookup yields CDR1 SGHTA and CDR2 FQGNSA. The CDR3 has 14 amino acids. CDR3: CASRITGGAGELFF. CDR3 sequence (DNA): TGTGCCAGCAGGATAACAGGGGGCGCCGGGGAGCTGTTTTTT.

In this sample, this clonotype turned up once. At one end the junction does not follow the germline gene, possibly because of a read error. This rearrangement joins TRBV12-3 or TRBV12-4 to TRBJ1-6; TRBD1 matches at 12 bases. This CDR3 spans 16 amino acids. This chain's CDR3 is CASSFRDRGLGSPHHF. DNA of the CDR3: TGTGCCAGCAGTTTCCGGGACAGGGGGCTGGGATCACCCCACCACTTT.

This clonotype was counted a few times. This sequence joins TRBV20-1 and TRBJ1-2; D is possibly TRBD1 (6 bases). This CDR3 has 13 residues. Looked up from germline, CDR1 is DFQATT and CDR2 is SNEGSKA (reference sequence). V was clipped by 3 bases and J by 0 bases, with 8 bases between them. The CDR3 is CSASRGSNYGYTF. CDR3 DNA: TGCAGTGCTAGCAGGGGCTCTAACTATGGCTACACCTTC.

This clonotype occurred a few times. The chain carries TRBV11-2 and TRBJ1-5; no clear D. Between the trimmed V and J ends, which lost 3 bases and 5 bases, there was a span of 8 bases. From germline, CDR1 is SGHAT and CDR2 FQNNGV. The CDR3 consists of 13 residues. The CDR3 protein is CASSFQVDQPQHF. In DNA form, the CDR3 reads TGTGCCAGCAGCTTTCAGGTGGATCAGCCCCAGCATTTT.

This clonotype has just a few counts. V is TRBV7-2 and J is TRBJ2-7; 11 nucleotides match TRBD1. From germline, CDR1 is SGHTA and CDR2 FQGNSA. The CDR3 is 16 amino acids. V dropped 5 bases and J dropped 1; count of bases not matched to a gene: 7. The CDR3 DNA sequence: TGTGCCAGCAGCGGAGACGGGACAGGGGGTTCCTACGAGCAGTACTTC. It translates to CASSGDGTGGSYEQYF. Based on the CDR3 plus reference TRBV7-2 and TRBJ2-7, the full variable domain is GAGVSQSPSNKVTEKGKDVELRCDPISGHTALYWYRQSLGQGLEFLIYFQGNSAPDKSGLPSDRFSAERTGGSVSTLTIQRTQQEDSAVYLCASSGDGTGGSYEQYFGPGTRLTVT.

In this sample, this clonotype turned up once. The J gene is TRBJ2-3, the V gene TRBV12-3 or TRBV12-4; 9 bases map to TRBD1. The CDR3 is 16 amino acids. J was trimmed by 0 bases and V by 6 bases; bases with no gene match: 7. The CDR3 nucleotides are TGTGCCAGCAGCAAGGGACAGGGAATTAGCACAGATACGCAGTATTTT. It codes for CASSKGQGISTDTQYF.

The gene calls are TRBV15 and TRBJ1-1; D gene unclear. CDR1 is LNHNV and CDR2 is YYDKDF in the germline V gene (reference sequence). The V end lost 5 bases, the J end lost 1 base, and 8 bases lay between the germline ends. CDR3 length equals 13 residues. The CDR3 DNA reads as TGTGCCACCAGCGCCCACACGAACACTGAAGCTTTCTTT. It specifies CATSAHTNTEAFF. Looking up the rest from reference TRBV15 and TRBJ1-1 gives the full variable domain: DAMVIQNPRYQVTQFGKPVTLSCSQTLNHNVMYWYQQKSSQAPKLLFHYYDKDFNNEADTPDNFQSRRPNTSFCFLDIRSPGLGDTAMYLCATSAHTNTEAFFGQGTRLTVV.

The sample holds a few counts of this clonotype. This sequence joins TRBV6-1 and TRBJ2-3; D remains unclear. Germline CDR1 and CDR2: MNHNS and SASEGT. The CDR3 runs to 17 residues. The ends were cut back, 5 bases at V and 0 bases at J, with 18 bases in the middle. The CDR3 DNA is TGTGCCAGCAGTACCTCTGGGGTGGCGGTTAGCACAGATACGCAGTATTTT. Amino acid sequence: CASSTSGVAVSTDTQYF.

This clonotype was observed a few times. The CDR3 protein is CSVEGNTVYNEQFF. The CDR3 DNA reads as TGCAGCGTTGAAGGTAACACAGTTTACAATGAGCAGTTCTTC. This sequence joins TRBV29-1 and TRBJ2-1; D is unclear. The CDR3 extends over 14 amino acids. The V gene lost 1 base and the J gene lost 4 bases, with 11 bases spanning the gap. Germline-derived CDR1 and CDR2 are SQVTM and ANQGSEA.

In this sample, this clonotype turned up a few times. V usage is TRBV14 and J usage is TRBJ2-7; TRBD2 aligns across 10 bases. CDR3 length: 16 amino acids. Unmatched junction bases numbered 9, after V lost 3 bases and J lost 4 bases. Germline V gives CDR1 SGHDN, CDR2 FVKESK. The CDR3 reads CASSQGSSGRRYEQYF. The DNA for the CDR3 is TGTGCCAGCAGCCAGGGGTCTAGCGGGAGAAGGTACGAGCAGTACTTC.